Listed here is a single T cell receptor (beta chain). How the authors handled the data: Estimated nucleated cell counts came from reference gene primer amplification. Clones were read by immunoSEQ multiplex PCR, and TCRdb kept only the in-frame ones, dropping some. The V and J calls and clone size come from that table; D and trimming were worked out from the DNA. The table has 55,000 to 90,000 clones, roughly 85% seen once. The sample belongs to a study of blood T cell repertoires in COVID-19. Turning to the study itself: From T cells, B-cell-depleted T cells, or PBMCs came the material, which was cDNA or gDNA.

From germline, CDR1 is SGHVS and CDR2 FNYEAQ. This CDR3 is 14 amino acids long. The V segment lost 1 base and the J segment 4 bases; nucleotides outside the gene matches: 2. The chain links TRBV7-6 to TRBJ1-2; 8 bases align to TRBD1. The material sequenced was peripheral blood. The sequence was collected from a woman of 80 years or more with active or convalescent COVID-19. CDR3 loop: CASSLGQGSYGYTF. DNA for the CDR3: TGTGCCAGCAGCTTAGGACAGGGGAGCTATGGCTACACCTTC.